This record looks at one TCR beta chain sequence and its context. Sequencing used immunoSEQ multiplex PCR; TCRdb keeps in-frame clones, though not all of them. Seen here are about 2 million clones, 90% to 95% observed once, and the top ten hold 0.1% to 0.15%. The data derive from a study of shared clonotypes between healthy human individuals. The CDR3 extends over 13 amino acids. Germline V lookup: CDR1 SGHVS, CDR2 FQNEAQ. V was clipped by 5 bases and J by 3 bases, with 10 bases between them. Sequenced sample: naive CD4+ T cells sorted from blood. Stated subset: CD45RA+ positively selected. The TCR sequence derives from a man aged 18 to 29 in good health. The chain couples TRBV7-8 to TRBJ2-5; D gene ambiguous. The CDR3 here is CASSRDRKETQYF. The CDR3 DNA reads TGTGCCAGCAGCCGCGATCGGAAAGAGACCCAGTACTTC.